This T cell receptor (beta chain) was sequenced during a study of blood T cell repertoires in COVID-19. Patients in Seattle were enrolled during active infection, then followed longitudinally. Between the trimmed V and J ends, which lost 6 bases and 2 bases, there was a span of 13 bases. CDR3 length: 14 residues. The germline V gene encodes CDR1 MNHEY and CDR2 SVGAGI. Using immunoSEQ multiplex PCR, the repertoire was profiled, and TCRdb retains in-frame clones only, with some absent. The repertoire holds nearly 350,000 clones, with 85% to 90% as singletons. Sequencing used peripheral blood. The chain employs TRBV6-5 and TRBJ1-2; the D is unclear. This TCR came from a woman between 65 and 79 years old with COVID-19, enrolled during active disease. Here the CDR3 DNA reads TGTGCCAGCAGGCGGGTCAGTTCGAACTATGGCTACACCTTC. This gives the protein CASRRVSSNYGYTF.